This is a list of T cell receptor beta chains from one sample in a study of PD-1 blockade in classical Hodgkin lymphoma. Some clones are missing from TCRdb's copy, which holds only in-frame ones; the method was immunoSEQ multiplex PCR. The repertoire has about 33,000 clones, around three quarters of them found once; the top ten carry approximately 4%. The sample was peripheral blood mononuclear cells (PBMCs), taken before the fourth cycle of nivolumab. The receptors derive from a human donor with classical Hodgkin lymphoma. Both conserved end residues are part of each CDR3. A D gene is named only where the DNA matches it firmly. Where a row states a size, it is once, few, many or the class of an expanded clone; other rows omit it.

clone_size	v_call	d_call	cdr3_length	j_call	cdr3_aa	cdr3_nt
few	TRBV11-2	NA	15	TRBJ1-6	CASSGGALQNSPLHF	TGTGCCAGCAGCGGGGGGGCACTTCAAAATTCACCCCTCCACTTT
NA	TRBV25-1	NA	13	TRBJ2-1	CASSRGTDNEQFF	TGTGCCAGCAGCCGAGGGACTGACAATGAGCAGTTCTTC
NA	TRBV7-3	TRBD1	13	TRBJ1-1	CASSLMGQTEAFF	TGTGCCAGCAGCCTCATGGGACAGACTGAAGCTTTCTTT
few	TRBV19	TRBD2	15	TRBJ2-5	CASKRTSGQQETQYF	TGTGCCAGCAAGAGGACTAGCGGGCAACAAGAGACCCAGTACTTC
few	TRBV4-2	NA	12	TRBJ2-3	CASMGSTDTQYF	TGTGCCAGCATGGGAAGCACAGATACGCAGTATTTT
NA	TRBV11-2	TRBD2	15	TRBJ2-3	CASSRGLAGTDTQYF	TGTGCCAGCAGCCGGGGACTAGCGGGCACAGATACGCAGTATTTT
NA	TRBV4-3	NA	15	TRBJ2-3	CASSQQGLGTDTQYF	TGCGCCAGCAGCCAACAGGGATTAGGCACAGATACGCAGTATTTT
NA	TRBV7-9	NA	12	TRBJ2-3	CASSLEGAEQYF	TGTGCCAGCAGCTTAGAGGGTGCTGAGCAGTATTTT
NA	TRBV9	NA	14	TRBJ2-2	CASSPWLDTGELFF	TGTGCCAGCAGCCCCTGGTTGGACACCGGGGAGCTGTTTTTT
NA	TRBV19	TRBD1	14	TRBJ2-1	CASMTGGLYNEQFF	TGTGCCAGTATGACAGGGGGCTTATACAATGAGCAGTTCTTC
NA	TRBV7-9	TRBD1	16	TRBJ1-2	CASSYAGTGTNYGYTF	TGTGCCAGCAGCTATGCCGGGACAGGGACGAACTATGGCTACACCTTC
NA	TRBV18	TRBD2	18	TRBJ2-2	CASSPDTGTSGRSGELFF	TGTGCCAGCTCACCAGATACCGGGACTAGCGGGAGGTCCGGGGAGCTGTTTTTT
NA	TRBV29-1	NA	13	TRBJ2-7	CSVDWDGSYEQYF	TGCAGCGTTGATTGGGACGGGTCCTACGAGCAGTACTTC
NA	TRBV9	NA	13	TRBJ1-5	CASSEADNQPQHF	TGTGCCAGCAGCGAGGCAGACAATCAGCCCCAGCATTTT
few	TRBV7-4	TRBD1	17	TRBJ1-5	CASSWSDREEGNQPQHF	TGTGCCAGCAGCTGGTCGGACAGGGAAGAGGGCAATCAGCCCCAGCATTTT
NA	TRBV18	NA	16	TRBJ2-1	CASSLDRPSSYNEQFF	TGTGCCAGCTCACTTGATAGGCCTTCCTCCTACAATGAGCAGTTCTTC
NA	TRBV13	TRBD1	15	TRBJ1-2	CASSLVQGADYGYTF	TGTGCCAGCAGCTTAGTTCAGGGGGCTGACTATGGCTACACCTTC
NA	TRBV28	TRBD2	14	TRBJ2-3	CASSLLTSGAPQYF	TGTGCCAGCAGTTTATTGACTAGCGGGGCGCCGCAGTATTTT
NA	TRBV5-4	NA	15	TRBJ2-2	CASSWVGRVTGELFF	TGTGCCAGCAGCTGGGTTGGACGAGTCACCGGGGAGCTGTTTTTT
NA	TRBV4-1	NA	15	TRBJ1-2	CASSQALQGGDRYTF	TGCGCCAGCAGCCAAGCGTTACAGGGTGGGGATCGCTACACCTTC
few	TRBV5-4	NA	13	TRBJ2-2	CASSLPYTGELFF	TGTGCCAGCAGCTTGCCTTACACCGGGGAGCTGTTTTTT
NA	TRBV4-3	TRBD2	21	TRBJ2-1	CASSQDNILGGISGSYNEQFF	TGCGCCAGCAGCCAAGATAACATTCTGGGGGGCATAAGCGGGAGTTACAATGAGCAGTTCTTC
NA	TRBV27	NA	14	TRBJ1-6	CASSLAGYNSPLHF	TGTGCCAGCAGTTTAGCAGGCTATAATTCACCCCTCCACTTT
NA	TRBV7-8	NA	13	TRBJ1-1	CASSLTIGTEAFF	TGTGCCAGCAGCTTAACCATAGGGACTGAAGCTTTCTTT
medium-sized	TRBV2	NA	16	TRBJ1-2	CASMKGGGLTNYGYTF	TGTGCCAGCATGAAAGGTGGTGGACTTACTAACTATGGCTACACCTTC
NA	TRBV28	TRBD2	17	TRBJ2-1	CASSAPTSGHSYNEQFF	TGTGCCAGCAGCGCACCGACTAGCGGGCACTCCTACAATGAGCAGTTCTTC
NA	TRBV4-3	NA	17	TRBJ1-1	CASSQASVGRLNTEAFF	TGCGCCAGCAGCCAAGCCTCCGTCGGACGTTTGAACACTGAAGCTTTCTTT
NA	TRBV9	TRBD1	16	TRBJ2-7	CASSVAEGTGNIEQYF	TGTGCCAGCAGCGTAGCAGAAGGGACAGGGAATATTGAGCAGTACTTC
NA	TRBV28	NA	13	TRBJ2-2	CASSKGGAGELFF	TGTGCCAGCAGTAAGGGGGGGGCCGGGGAGCTGTTTTTT
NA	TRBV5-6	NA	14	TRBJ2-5	CASSLAVGIETQYF	TGTGCCAGCAGCTTGGCCGTCGGGATAGAGACCCAGTACTTC
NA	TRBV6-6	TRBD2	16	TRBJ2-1	CASSYSASGGYVEQFF	TGTGCCAGCAGCTATTCAGCTAGCGGGGGGTACGTTGAGCAGTTCTTC
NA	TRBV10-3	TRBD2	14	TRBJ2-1	CAIETSGGRNEQFF	TGTGCCATCGAAACTAGCGGGGGGCGTAATGAGCAGTTCTTC
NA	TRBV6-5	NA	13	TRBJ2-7	CASSYSPLGEQYF	TGTGCCAGCAGTTATTCCCCCCTGGGCGAGCAGTACTTC
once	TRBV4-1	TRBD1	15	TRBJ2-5	CASSQDRGRYETQYF	TGCGCCAGCAGCCAAGACAGGGGGCGTTACGAGACCCAGTACTTC
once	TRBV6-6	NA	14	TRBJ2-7	CASSYSDFSYEQYF	TGTGCCAGCAGTTACTCGGACTTTTCCTACGAGCAGTACTTC
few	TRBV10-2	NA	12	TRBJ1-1	CATGTTYTEAFF	TGCGCCACAGGGACGACTTACACTGAAGCTTTCTTT
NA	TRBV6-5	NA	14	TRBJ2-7	CASSPTTSFYEQYF	TGTGCCAGCAGCCCAACCACTAGTTTCTACGAGCAGTACTTC
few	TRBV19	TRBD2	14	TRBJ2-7	CASSIAGGLIEQYF	TGTGCCAGTAGTATAGCGGGAGGGCTCATCGAGCAGTACTTC
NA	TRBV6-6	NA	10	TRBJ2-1	CASNGNEQFF	TGTGCCAGCAACGGGAATGAGCAGTTCTTC
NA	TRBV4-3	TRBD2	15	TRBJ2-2	CASSPSSGSEGELFF	TGCGCCAGCAGCCCGTCGAGCGGGAGTGAAGGGGAGCTGTTTTTT
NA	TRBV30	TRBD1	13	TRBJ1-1	CAWSRQGRGEAFF	TGTGCCTGGAGCCGACAGGGACGTGGTGAAGCTTTCTTT
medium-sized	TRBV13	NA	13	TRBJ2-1	CASSLGLGSRQFF	TGTGCCAGCAGCTTAGGTCTAGGCTCTAGGCAGTTCTTC
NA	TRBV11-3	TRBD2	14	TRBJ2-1	CASSRGSRDNEQFF	TGTGCCAGCAGCCGCGGGAGCAGGGACAATGAGCAGTTCTTC
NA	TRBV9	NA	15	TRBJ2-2	CASSVRTVNTGELFF	TGTGCCAGCAGCGTAAGGACGGTGAACACCGGGGAGCTGTTTTTT
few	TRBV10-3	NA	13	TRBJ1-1	CAISELGGTEAFF	TGTGCCATCAGTGAACTGGGTGGCACTGAAGCTTTCTTT
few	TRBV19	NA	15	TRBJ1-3	CASSIGGGVGNTIYF	TGTGCCAGTAGTATAGGCGGGGGCGTCGGAAACACCATATATTTT
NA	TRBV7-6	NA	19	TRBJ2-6	CASSLAFLAGSSGANVLTF	TGTGCCAGCAGCTTAGCGTTTCTTGCCGGCTCTTCTGGGGCCAACGTCCTGACTTTC
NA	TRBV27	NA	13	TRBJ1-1	CASSLLRVTEAFF	TGTGCCAGCAGTTTATTAAGGGTTACTGAAGCTTTCTTT
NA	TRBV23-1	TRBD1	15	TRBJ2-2	CASSPRQGGTGELFF	TGCGCCAGCAGTCCCCGACAGGGCGGCACCGGGGAGCTGTTTTTT
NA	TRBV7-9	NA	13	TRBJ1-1	CASSSKLNTEAFF	TGTGCCAGCAGCTCAAAACTTAACACTGAAGCTTTCTTT
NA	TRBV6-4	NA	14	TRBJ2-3	CASSDLPGTDTQYF	TGTGCCAGCAGTGACCTCCCCGGGACAGATACGCAGTATTTT
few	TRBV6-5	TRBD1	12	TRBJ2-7	CASRDRVYEQYF	TGTGCCAGCAGGGACAGGGTCTACGAGCAGTACTTC
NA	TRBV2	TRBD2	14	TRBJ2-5	CASFAGSGSETQYF	TGTGCCAGCTTCGCGGGTAGCGGGAGCGAGACCCAGTACTTC
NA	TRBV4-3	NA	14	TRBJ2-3	CASSFMGEADTQYF	TGCGCCAGCAGCTTCATGGGGGAGGCAGATACGCAGTATTTT
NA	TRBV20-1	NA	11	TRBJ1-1	CSAPDLTEAFF	TGCAGTGCCCCTGACTTGACTGAAGCTTTCTTT